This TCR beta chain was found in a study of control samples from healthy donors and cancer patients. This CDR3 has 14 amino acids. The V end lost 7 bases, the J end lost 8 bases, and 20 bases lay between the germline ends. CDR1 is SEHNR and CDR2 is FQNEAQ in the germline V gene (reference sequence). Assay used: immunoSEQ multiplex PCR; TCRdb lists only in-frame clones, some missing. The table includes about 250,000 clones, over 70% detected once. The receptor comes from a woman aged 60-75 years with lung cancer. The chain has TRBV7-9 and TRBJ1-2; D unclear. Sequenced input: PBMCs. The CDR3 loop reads CASTASLEGGGYTF. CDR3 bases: TGTGCCAGCACCGCATCGTTGGAGGGCGGGGGCTACACCTTC.